The rows below give T cell receptor beta chains drawn from one sample of a study of long-term antiretroviral therapy in people with HIV. Produced via immunoSEQ multiplex PCR; TCRdb's table is partial and in-frame only. The sample consists of about 35,000 clones, under 85% of them appearing once. Source: unsorted PBMCs, taken 3 years after starting antiretroviral therapy. These TCRs come from a man aged 50-59 years with HIV. Each CDR3 is given with its conserved first and last residue. D genes are given only for firm matches. A row's size may be missing; if present it is once, few, many or a size class.

TRBV4-2	few	TRBJ2-3	-	CASSPRGGDTDTQYF	TGTGCCAGCAGCCCTAGGGGGGGAGACACAGATACGCAGTATTTT
TRBV28	-	TRBJ2-2	-	CASKLRDSANTGELFF	TGTGCCAGCAAGCTCAGGGACTCGGCGAACACCGGGGAGCTGTTTTTT
TRBV7-9	-	TRBJ2-7	-	CASSLDEQYF	TGTGCCAGCAGCTTAGACGAGCAGTACTTC
TRBV18	-	TRBJ1-2	-	CASSPGRNYGYTF	TGTGCCAGCTCACCGGGGAGAAACTATGGCTACACCTTC
TRBV6-5	-	TRBJ1-2	-	CASSQKDMYGYTF	TGTGCCAGCAGTCAGAAGGACATGTATGGCTACACCTTC
TRBV9	-	TRBJ1-1	TRBD1	CASSVNAGGGKAFF	TGTGCCAGCAGCGTTAACGCAGGGGGCGGAAAGGCTTTCTTT
TRBV5-4	-	TRBJ2-1	TRBD2	CASSSLGTSSEQFF	TGTGCCAGCAGCTCTCTCGGGACTAGCAGTGAGCAGTTCTTC
TRBV9	-	TRBJ1-4	TRBD1	CASSVGTGSTNEKLFF	TGTGCCAGCAGCGTGGGGACAGGGTCAACTAATGAAAAACTGTTTTTT
TRBV14	-	TRBJ2-2	-	CASSQDHGRITGELFF	TGTGCCAGCAGCCAAGACCATGGCAGGATCACCGGGGAGCTGTTTTTT
TRBV15	once	TRBJ2-5	-	CATSRRDFLETQYF	TGTGCCACCAGCAGGCGGGACTTCCTAGAGACCCAGTACTTC
TRBV30	-	TRBJ1-2	-	CAWREYGGPNYGYTF	TGTGCCTGGAGGGAATATGGGGGACCTAACTATGGCTACACCTTC
TRBV6-6	-	TRBJ2-5	TRBD1	CASSYSGQGYQETQYF	TGTGCCAGCAGTTACTCAGGACAGGGGTATCAAGAGACCCAGTACTTC
TRBV25-1	-	TRBJ2-3	-	CASSAPWSTDTQYF	TGTGCCAGCAGTGCCCCTTGGAGCACAGATACGCAGTATTTT
TRBV6-5	-	TRBJ2-5	TRBD1	CASSSGTEQETQYF	TGTGCCAGCAGCTCCGGGACAGAACAAGAGACCCAGTACTTC
TRBV27	-	TRBJ2-5	-	CASSPGRGFGETQYF	TGTGCCAGCAGTCCCGGTCGGGGGTTCGGAGAGACCCAGTACTTC
TRBV4-3	-	TRBJ2-3	-	CASSQGRGGMSTDTQYF	TGCGCCAGCAGCCAAGGCCGGGGCGGGATGAGCACAGATACGCAGTATTTT
TRBV11-2	-	TRBJ2-7	-	CASSLDGGYEQYF	TGTGCCAGCAGCTTAGATGGGGGGTACGAGCAGTACTTC
TRBV5-4	-	TRBJ1-2	TRBD1	CASSLDRDYGYTF	TGTGCCAGCAGCCTGGACAGGGACTATGGCTACACCTTC
TRBV14	once	TRBJ2-7	-	CASSQDRLHYEQYF	TGTGCCAGCAGCCAAGATCGGCTCCACTACGAGCAGTACTTC
TRBV19	-	TRBJ2-2	-	CASSTGANTGELFF	TGTGCCAGTAGTACAGGGGCGAACACCGGGGAGCTGTTTTTT
TRBV9	-	TRBJ1-1	-	CASSVGGGRGTEAFF	TGTGCCAGCAGCGTAGGAGGGGGGAGGGGGACTGAAGCTTTCTTT
TRBV29-1	-	TRBJ1-4	-	CSGTWGTNEKLFF	TGCAGCGGGACCTGGGGGACTAATGAAAAACTGTTTTTT
TRBV19	-	TRBJ2-1	TRBD2	CASSAVAGGYNEQFF	TGTGCCAGTAGTGCCGTTGCGGGAGGTTACAATGAGCAGTTCTTC
TRBV4-3	-	TRBJ2-7	-	CASSQDTGIDEQYF	TGCGCCAGCAGCCAAGATACAGGGATCGACGAGCAGTACTTC
TRBV28	-	TRBJ2-4	-	CASRTTGGDIQYF	TGTGCCAGCAGAACGACAGGAGGGGACATTCAGTACTTC
TRBV2	-	TRBJ2-1	-	CASSRTHARSFF	TGTGCCAGCAGTAGGACCCATGCCCGGTCGTTCTTC
TRBV4-1	-	TRBJ2-4	-	CASSQDGDIQYF	TGCGCCAGCAGCCAAGATGGGGACATTCAGTACTTC
TRBV5-4	-	TRBJ2-7	-	CASSRAPGPYEQYF	TGTGCCTCCAGCAGGGCTCCGGGACCCTACGAGCAGTACTTC